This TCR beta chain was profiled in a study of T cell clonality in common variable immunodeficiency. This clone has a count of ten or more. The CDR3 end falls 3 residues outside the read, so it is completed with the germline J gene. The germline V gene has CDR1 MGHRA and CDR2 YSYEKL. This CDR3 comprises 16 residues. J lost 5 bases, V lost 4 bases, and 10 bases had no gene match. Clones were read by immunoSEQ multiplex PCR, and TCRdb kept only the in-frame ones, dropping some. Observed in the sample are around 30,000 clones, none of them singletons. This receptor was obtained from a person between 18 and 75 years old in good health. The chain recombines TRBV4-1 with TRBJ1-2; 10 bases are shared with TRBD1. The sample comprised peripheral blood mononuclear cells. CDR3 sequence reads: CASSLVWDRGGYGYTF. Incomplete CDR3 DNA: TGCGCCAGCAGCCTCGTTTGGGACAGGGGCGGGTATGGC.